Presented here are 9 T cell receptor beta chains from one specimen sequenced in a study of response to subunit inactivated influenza vaccine. TCRdb re-analysed the RT-PCR reads in MiXCR, keeping a single row per CDR3 protein. The data hold a few hundred thousand distinct CDR3 sequences, with approximately 7.2% observed a single time. The sample was PBMCs from blood, taken about 24 months after vaccination. The source is a man aged 50 to 69 who received an inactivated influenza vaccine.

V gene TRBV20-1 combines with J gene TRBJ2-1; 8 positions agree with TRBD2. The CDR3 is made up of 17 amino acids. After removal of 0 bases from V and 4 bases from J, the junction contained 11 bases not matched to a gene. CDR1 and CDR2 (germline): DFQATT, SNEGSKA (reference sequence). The CDR3 loop reads CSARDHMRGASYNEQFF. Here the CDR3 DNA reads TGCAGTGCTAGAGATCATATGCGGGGGGCCTCTTACAATGAGCAGTTCTTC.

This clonotype was recorded a few times. The rearrangement joins TRBV28 to TRBJ2-5; tentatively, D is TRBD1 or TRBD2 (5 bases each). The CDR3 contains 14 residues. CDR1 is MDHEN and CDR2 is SYDVKM in the germline V gene. V shed 3 bases and J shed 1 base, with 9 bases lying between them. CDR3 sequence (DNA): TGTGCCAGCAGTTTTGGGGGTACCCAAGAGACCCAGTACTTC. This codes for CASSFGGTQETQYF.

Many counts were recorded for this clonotype. CDR3 protein: CASSRGRGSYGYTF. The CDR3 DNA reads as TGTGCCAGCAGCAGGGGCAGGGGGAGCTATGGCTACACCTTC. The chain couples TRBV9 to TRBJ1-2; 7 bases map to TRBD1. Germline CDR1 reads SGDLS; CDR2 reads YYNGEE. This CDR3 spans 14 amino acids. V gave up 4 bases and J gave up 4 bases; unmatched junction bases: 7.

The rearrangement uses TRBV12-3 or TRBV12-4 and TRBJ2-3; no clear D. The CDR3 has 14 residues. The V gene lost 1 base and the J gene lost 6 bases, with 11 bases spanning the gap. CDR3 bases: TGTGCCAGCAGTTTAGGGACCTTGGCCGATACGCAGTATTTT. It yields the protein CASSLGTLADTQYF.

This clonotype was recorded many times. The chain has TRBV5-1 and TRBJ2-7; D is undetermined. Between the trimmed V and J ends, which lost 6 bases and 1 base, there was a span of 20 bases. This CDR3 comprises 16 residues. Germline assignment: CDR1 SGHRS and CDR2 YFSETQ. This CDR3 is CASKQTAGPDSYEQYF. Written as DNA, the CDR3 is TGCGCCAGCAAACAGACCGCCGGACCTGATTCCTACGAGCAGTACTTC.

This clonotype occurred many times. The chain carries TRBV12-3 or TRBV12-4 and TRBJ2-1, with 9 bases lining up with TRBD1. The ends lost 3 bases at V and 4 bases at J; junction bases unmatched: 4. This CDR3 is 15 amino acids long. The CDR3 sequence: CASSFNRGPYNEQFF. In DNA form, the CDR3 reads TGTGCCAGCAGTTTCAACAGGGGGCCTTACAATGAGCAGTTCTTC.

V is TRBV4-3 and J is TRBJ2-4; 7 nucleotides line up with TRBD1. From germline, CDR1 is LGHNA and CDR2 YSLEER. This CDR3 has 17 residues. V was pared by 3 bases and J by 1 base, with 9 bases of the junction left unmatched. CDR3 in DNA: TGCGCCAGCAGCCACTTAAGACAGGGAAGCGCCAAAAACATTCAGTACTTC. Protein: CASSHLRQGSAKNIQYF.

The sample holds a few counts of this clonotype. V and J are TRBV7-2 and TRBJ2-1; a possible D gene is TRBD2 (5 bases). The CDR3 consists of 15 residues. The V end was cut by 3 bases, the J end by 6 bases, with 15 bases between. The germline V gene encodes CDR1 SGHTA and CDR2 FQGNSA. CDR3 sequence: CASSFDGGRGNEQFF. The CDR3 DNA follows: TGTGCCAGCAGCTTTGATGGCGGACGGGGCAATGAGCAGTTCTTC. Drawing the rest from reference TRBV7-2 and TRBJ2-1, the complete variable domain is GAGVSQSPSNKVTEKGKDVELRCDPISGHTALYWYRQSLGQGLEFLIYFQGNSAPDKSGLPSDRFSAERTGGSVSTLTIQRTQQEDSAVYLCASSFDGGRGNEQFFGPGTRLTVL.

This clonotype came up many times. This chain links TRBV12-3 or TRBV12-4 with TRBJ2-5, with TRBD2 as a possible D gene (6 bases). The CDR3 totals 14 residues. The V end lost 0 bases, the J end lost 5 bases, and 10 bases lay between the germline ends. CDR3 DNA sequence: TGTGCCAGCAGTTTAGCGGCGGGGATGGAGACCCAGTACTTC. This gives the protein CASSLAAGMETQYF.